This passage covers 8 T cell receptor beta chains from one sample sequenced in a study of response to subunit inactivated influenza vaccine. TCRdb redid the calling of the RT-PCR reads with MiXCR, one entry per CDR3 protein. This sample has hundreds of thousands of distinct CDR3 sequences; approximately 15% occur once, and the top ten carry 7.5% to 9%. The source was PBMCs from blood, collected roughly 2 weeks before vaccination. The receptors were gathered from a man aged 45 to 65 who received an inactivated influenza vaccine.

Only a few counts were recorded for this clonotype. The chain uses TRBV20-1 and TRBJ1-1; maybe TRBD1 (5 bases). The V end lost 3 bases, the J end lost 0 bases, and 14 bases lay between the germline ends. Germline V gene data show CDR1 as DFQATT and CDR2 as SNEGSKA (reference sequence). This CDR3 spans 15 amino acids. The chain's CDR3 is CSASRGGSMNTEAFF. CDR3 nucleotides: TGCAGTGCTAGTCGCGGGGGGAGTATGAACACTGAAGCTTTCTTT.

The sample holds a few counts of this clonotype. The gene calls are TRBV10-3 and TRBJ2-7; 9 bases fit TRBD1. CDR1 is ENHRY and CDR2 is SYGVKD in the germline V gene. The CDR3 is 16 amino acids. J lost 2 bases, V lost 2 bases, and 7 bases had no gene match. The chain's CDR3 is CAISEPTGTGTYEQYF. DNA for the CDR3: TGTGCCATCAGTGAGCCCACCGGGACAGGGACCTACGAGCAGTACTTC.

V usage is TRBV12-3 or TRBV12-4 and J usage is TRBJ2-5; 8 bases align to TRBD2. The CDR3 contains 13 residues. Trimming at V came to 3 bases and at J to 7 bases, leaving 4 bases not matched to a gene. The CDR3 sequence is CASSLVSGRTQYF. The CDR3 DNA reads TGTGCCAGCAGTTTGGTGAGCGGGAGGACCCAGTACTTC.

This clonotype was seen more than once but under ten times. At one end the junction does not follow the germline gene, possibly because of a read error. The CDR3 loop is CASSYLEFNEQFF. The CDR3, as DNA: TGTGCTAGCAGTTACCTAGAGTTCAATGAGCAGTTCTTC. This sequence joins TRBV6-5 and TRBJ2-1, with D unresolved. Per the germline V gene, CDR1 is MNHEY and CDR2 is SVGAGI. This CDR3 contains 13 residues.

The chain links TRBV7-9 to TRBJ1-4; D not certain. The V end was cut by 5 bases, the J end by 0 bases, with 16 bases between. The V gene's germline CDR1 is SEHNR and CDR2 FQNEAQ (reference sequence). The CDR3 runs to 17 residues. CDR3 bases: TGTGCCAGCAGCACGAACCCATTCACCCCAACTAATGAAAAACTGTTTTTT. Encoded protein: CASSTNPFTPTNEKLFF.

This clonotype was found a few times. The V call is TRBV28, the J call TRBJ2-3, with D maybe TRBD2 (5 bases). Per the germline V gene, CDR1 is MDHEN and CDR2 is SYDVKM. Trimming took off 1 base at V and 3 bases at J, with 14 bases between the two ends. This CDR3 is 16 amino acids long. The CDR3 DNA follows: TGTGCCAGCAGTTTATTCCTCTCGGGGAGTACAGATACGCAGTATTTT. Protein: CASSLFLSGSTDTQYF.

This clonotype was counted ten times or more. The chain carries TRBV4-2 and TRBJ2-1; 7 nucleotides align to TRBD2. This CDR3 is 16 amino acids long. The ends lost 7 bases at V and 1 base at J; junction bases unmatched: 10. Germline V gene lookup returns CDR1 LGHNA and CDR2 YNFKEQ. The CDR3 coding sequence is TGTGCCAGCAAGGGAGGCGGGAGTGGTTCCTACAATGAGCAGTTCTTC. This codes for CASKGGGSGSYNEQFF.

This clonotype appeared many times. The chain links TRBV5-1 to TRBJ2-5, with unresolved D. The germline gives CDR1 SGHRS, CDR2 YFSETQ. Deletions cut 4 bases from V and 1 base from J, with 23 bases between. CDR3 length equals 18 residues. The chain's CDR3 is CASSPLGRRHPVQETQYF. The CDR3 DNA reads TGCGCCAGCAGCCCCCTTGGCAGACGACACCCGGTCCAAGAGACCCAGTACTTC.